This T cell receptor (beta chain) was sequenced for a study of T-cell memory formation after mild COVID-19. Germline V CDR1 and CDR2: ENHRY, SYGVKD. The CDR3 has 14 residues. Trimming cost V 6 bases and J 6 bases; bases outside gene matches: 7. One entry per CDR3 protein results from TCRdb running MiXCR on the 5' RACE reads. The data contain 350,000 or so distinct CDR3 sequences, more than 20% of them singletons. The material sequenced was PBMCs or a T cell subset sorted from them (not recorded which). The origin of this receptor is an adult woman who had mild COVID-19 (a few samples of this study predate the infection). Cell type and time point are not known. The gene calls are TRBV10-3 and TRBJ1-2; TRBD1 matches at 10 bases. The CDR3 loop reads CAIRADRGPDGYTF. For the CDR3, the DNA is TGTGCCATCAGGGCTGACAGGGGGCCGGATGGCTACACCTTC.